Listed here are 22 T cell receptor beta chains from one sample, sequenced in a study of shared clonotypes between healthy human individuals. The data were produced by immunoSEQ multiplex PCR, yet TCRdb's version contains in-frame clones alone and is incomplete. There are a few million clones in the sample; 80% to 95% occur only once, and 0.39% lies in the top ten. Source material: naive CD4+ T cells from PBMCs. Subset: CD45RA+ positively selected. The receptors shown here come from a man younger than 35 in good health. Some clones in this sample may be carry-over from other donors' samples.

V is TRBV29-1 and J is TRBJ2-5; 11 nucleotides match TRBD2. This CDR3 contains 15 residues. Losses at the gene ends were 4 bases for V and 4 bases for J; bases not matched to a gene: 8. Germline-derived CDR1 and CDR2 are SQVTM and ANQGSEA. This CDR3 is CSVVPNTSGRETQYF. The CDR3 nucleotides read TGCAGCGTTGTCCCCAATACTAGCGGGAGAGAGACCCAGTACTTC.

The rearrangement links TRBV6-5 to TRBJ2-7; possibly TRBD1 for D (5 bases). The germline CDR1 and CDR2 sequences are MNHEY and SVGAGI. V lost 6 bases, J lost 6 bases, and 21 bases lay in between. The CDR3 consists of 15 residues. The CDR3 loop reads CASRPQGQGYREQYF. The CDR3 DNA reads TGTGCCAGCAGGCCCCAAGGGCAGGGTTATCGCGAGCAGTACTTC.

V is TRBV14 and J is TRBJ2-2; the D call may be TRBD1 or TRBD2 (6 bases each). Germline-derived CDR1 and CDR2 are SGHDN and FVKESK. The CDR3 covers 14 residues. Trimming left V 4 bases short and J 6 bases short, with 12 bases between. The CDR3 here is CASSPRGRAGELFF. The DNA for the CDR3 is TGTGCCAGCAGCCCCCGGGGGCGAGCCGGGGAGCTGTTTTTT. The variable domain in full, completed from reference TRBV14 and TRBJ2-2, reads EAGVTQFPSHSVIEKGQTVTLRCDPISGHDNLYWYRRVMGKEIKFLLHFVKESKQDESGMPNNRFLAERTGGTYSTLKVQPAELEDSGVYFCASSPRGRAGELFFGEGSRLTVL.

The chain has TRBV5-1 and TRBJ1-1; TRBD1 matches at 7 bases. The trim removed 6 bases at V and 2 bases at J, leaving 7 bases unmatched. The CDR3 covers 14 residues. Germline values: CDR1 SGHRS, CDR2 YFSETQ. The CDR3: CASTLDRSNTEAFF. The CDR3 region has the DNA TGCGCCAGCACCCTGGACAGGTCCAACACTGAAGCTTTCTTT.

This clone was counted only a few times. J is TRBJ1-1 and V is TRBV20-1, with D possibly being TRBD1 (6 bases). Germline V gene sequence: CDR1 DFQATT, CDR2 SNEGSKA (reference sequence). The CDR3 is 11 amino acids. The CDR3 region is CSPGHLIEAFF. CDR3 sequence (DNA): TGCAGCCCGGGACACCTCATAGAAGCTTTCTTT.

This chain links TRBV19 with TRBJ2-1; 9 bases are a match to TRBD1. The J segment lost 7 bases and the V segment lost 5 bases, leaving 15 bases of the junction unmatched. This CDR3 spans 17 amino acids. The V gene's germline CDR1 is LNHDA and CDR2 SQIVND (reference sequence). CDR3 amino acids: CASSLRIATGGSNEQFF. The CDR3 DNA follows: TGTGCCAGTAGTCTTCGAATTGCGACAGGGGGGAGTAATGAGCAGTTCTTC.

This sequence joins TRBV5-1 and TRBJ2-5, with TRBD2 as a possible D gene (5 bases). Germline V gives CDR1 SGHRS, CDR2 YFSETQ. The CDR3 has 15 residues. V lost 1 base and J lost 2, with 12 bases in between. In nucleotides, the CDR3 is TGCGCCAGCAGCTTGAGGGCGGGCACTCAAGAGACCCAGTACTTC. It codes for CASSLRAGTQETQYF.

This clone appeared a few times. The CDR3 bases are TGCGCCAGCAGCCTTTTACCGGGACTGCCGGCTAACTATGGCTACACCTTC. Translation gives CASSLLPGLPANYGYTF. V and J are TRBV4-1 and TRBJ1-2, with TRBD1 as a possible D gene (5 bases). Germline loops: CDR1 MGHRA, CDR2 YSYEKL. The CDR3 runs to 17 residues. Trimming stripped 4 bases from V and 0 bases from J, with 18 bases between.

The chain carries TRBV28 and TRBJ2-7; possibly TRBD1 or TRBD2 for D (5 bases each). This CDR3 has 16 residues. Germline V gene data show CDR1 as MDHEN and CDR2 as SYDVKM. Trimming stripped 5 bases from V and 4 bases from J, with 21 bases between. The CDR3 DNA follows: TGTGCCAGCAGTCTTCAAGGGGCCCGCCCGGGGTACGAGCAGTACTTC. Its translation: CASSLQGARPGYEQYF.

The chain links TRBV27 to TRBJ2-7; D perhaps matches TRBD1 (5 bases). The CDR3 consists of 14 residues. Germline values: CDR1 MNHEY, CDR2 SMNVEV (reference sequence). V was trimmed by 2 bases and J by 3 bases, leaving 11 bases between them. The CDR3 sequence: CASSLTGSIYEQYF. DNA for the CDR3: TGTGCCAGCAGTTTAACAGGCTCGATCTACGAGCAGTACTTC.

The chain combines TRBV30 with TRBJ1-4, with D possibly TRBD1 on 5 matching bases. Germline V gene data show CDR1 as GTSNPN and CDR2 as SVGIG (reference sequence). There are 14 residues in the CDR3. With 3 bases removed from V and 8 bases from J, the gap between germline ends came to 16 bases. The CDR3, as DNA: TGTGCCTGGAGAGCCGGGACTGAAGCCGAAAAACTGTTTTTT. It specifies CAWRAGTEAEKLFF.

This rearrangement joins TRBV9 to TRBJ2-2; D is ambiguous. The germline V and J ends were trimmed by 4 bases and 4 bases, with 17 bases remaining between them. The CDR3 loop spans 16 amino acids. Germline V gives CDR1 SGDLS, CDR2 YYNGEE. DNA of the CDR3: TGTGCCAGCAGCTTCACATTACACGGCCGCACCGGGGAGCTGTTTTTT. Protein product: CASSFTLHGRTGELFF. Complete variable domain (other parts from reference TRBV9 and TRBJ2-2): DSGVTQTPKHLITATGQRVTLRCSPRSGDLSVYWYQQSLDQGLQFLIQYYNGEERAKGNILERFSAQQFPDLHSELNLSSLELGDSALYFCASSFTLHGRTGELFFGEGSRLTVL.

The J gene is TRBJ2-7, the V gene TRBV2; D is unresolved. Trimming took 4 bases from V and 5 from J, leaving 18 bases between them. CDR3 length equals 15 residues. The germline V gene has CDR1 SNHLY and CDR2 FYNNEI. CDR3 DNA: TGTGCCAGCAGTGCGAGAAGTCAGGTACCTAACGAGCAGTACTTC. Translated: CASSARSQVPNEQYF.

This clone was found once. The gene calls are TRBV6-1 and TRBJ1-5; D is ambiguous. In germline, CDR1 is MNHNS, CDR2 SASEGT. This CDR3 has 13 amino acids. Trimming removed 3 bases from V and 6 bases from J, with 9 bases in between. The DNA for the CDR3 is TGTGCCAGCAGTGATCAGTTGACTCAGCCCCAGCATTTT. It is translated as CASSDQLTQPQHF.

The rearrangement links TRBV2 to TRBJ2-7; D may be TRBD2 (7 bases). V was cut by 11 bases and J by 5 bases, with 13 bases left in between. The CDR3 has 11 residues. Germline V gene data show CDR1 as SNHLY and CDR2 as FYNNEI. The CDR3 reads CARGAGDEQYF. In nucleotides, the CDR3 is TGTGCCCGGGGGGCGGGGGACGAGCAGTACTTC.

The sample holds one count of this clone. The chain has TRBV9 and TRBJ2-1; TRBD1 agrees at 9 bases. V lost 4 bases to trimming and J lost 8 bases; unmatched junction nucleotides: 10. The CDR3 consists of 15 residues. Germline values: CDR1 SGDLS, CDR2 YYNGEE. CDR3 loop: CASSPDRGLFDEQFF. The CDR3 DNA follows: TGTGCCAGCAGCCCGGACAGGGGTTTGTTCGATGAGCAGTTCTTC.

CDR3 nucleotides: TGTGCCAGCAGCCAAGATGGGGACAGAGAGAATCAGCCCCAGCATTTT. Protein product: CASSQDGDRENQPQHF. The gene calls are TRBV4-2 and TRBJ1-5; 7 positions agree with TRBD1. With 0 bases clipped from V and 4 bases from J, the junction kept 6 bases outside the gene matches. Germline V gives CDR1 LGHNA, CDR2 YNFKEQ. The CDR3 length is 16 residues.

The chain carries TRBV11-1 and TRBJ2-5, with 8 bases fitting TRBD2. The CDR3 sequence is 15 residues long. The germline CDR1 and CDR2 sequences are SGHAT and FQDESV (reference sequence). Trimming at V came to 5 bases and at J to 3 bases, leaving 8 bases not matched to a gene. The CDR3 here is CASSPRTSREETQYF. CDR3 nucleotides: TGTGCCAGCAGCCCCAGGACTAGCAGGGAAGAGACCCAGTACTTC.

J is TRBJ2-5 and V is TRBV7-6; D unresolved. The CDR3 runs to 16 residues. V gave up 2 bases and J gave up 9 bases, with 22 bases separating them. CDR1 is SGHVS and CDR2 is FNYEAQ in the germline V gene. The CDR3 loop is CASSLCPILVCDPQYF. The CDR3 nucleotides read TGTGCCAGCAGCTTATGCCCGATACTCGTTTGTGATCCCCAGTACTTC.

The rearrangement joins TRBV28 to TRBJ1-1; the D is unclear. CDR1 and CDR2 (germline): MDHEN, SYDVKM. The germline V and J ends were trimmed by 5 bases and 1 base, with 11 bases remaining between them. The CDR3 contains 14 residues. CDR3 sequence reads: CASSTRSSNTEAFF. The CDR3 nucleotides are TGTGCCAGCAGTACACGGTCATCGAACACTGAAGCTTTCTTT.

The CDR3: CATSRDQGWNQPQHF. CDR3 coding DNA: TGTGCCACCAGCAGAGACCAGGGTTGGAATCAGCCCCAGCATTTT. V gene TRBV15 combines with J gene TRBJ1-5; perhaps TRBD1 as D (5 bases). The CDR3 covers 15 residues. V dropped 0 bases and J dropped 4 bases, with 10 bases sitting between them. Germline assignment: CDR1 LNHNV and CDR2 YYDKDF (reference sequence). Together with reference TRBV15 and TRBJ1-5, the CDR3 gives the full variable domain: DAMVIQNPRYQVTQFGKPVTLSCSQTLNHNVMYWYQQKSSQAPKLLFHYYDKDFNNEADTPDNFQSRRPNTSFCFLDIRSPGLGDTAMYLCATSRDQGWNQPQHFGDGTRLSIL.

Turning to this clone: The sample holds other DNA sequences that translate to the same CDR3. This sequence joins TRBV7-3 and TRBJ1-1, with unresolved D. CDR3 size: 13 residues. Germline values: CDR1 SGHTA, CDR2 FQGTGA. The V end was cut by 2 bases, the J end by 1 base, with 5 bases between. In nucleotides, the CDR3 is TGTGCCAGCAGCTTAGGCGCGAACACTGAAGCTTTCTTT. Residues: CASSLGANTEAFF. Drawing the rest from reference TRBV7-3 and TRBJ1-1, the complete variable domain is GAGVSQTPSNKVTEKGKYVELRCDPISGHTALYWYRQSLGQGPEFLIYFQGTGAADDSGLPNDRFFAVRPEGSVSTLKIQRTERGDSAVYLCASSLGANTEAFFGQGTRLTVV.